This TCR beta chain is from a study of CD8+ T cells in alopecia areata. Overall study results and limits: Researchers report lesional scalp, most notably alopecia totalis/universalis, outstripped normal scalp in clonality. Scalp sample data also include resident alphabeta T cells from normal skin.

As regards this clone: The antigen remains unidentified.

Individuals with alopecia areata gave both lesional scalp punch biopsies and peripheral blood for collection. RNA was extracted and reverse transcribed into cDNA as the sequencing template. Repertoires were generated with immunoSEQ multiplex PCR, while TCRdb's copy carries only in-frame clones and drops some. This sample carries 100,000 to 130,000 clones, over 55% of them seen once, and the ten largest clones take around a quarter. Material: NKG2D-low CD8+ T cells sorted from blood. The clonotype comes from a human donor with alopecia areata.

CDR3 DNA: TGTGCCAGTAGTATAGCGGGACAGCCTCCCCCGGAGCTGTTTTTT. This encodes CASSIAGQPPPELFF. The V and J genes are TRBV19 and TRBJ2-2; 7 nucleotides match TRBD1. Germline assignment: CDR1 LNHDA and CDR2 SQIVND (reference sequence). This CDR3 region has 15 residues. After removal of 1 base from V and 10 bases from J, the junction contained 9 bases not matched to a gene.